The clone carrying this T cell receptor beta chain was counted only a few times. What it binds is not known. As every portion of the isolated RNA was reverse transcribed, the sequencing read expressed TCRB transcripts. Clones were sequenced by immunoSEQ multiplex PCR, and TCRdb holds only the in-frame ones, with some missing. The table has about 740,000 clones, about an eighth seen once. Germline V gene lookup returns CDR1 SGHDT and CDR2 YYEEEE. The V gene end was trimmed by 4 bases and the J gene end by 7 bases; junction bases not matched to a gene: 13. The CDR3 sequence is 15 residues long. This specimen belongs to a study of beta chain features in type 1 diabetes. Findings and limits, study-wide: Shorter TCRB CDR3s, moderately but significantly so, were found in Type 1 diabetes patients in all four CD4+ subsets.

The sequence came from a man aged 18 to 35 with type 1 diabetes. The sequenced material came from naive CD4+ T cells from blood. J is TRBJ1-2 and V is TRBV5-6, with 7 bases that match TRBD1. The CDR3 is CASSLYDRDSGGYTF. The CDR3 DNA reads TGTGCCAGCAGCCTTTATGACAGGGATTCGGGTGGCTACACCTTC.